The clone carrying this TCR beta chain appeared many times. The V and J ends lost 3 bases and 5 bases respectively, with 7 bases between them. The CDR3 sequence is 13 residues long. The V gene's germline CDR1 is SNHLY and CDR2 FYNNEI. This sample stems from a study of T cell responses to AZD1222 COVID-19 vaccine. TCRdb keeps only in-frame clones here, not all; method: immunoSEQ multiplex PCR. The table records around 110,000 clones, about 88% of them present only once. The clonotype comes from an adult in good health. The source was peripheral blood, collected on day 0 of AZD1222 vaccination. The rearrangement joins TRBV2 to TRBJ2-2; no clear D. CDR3 in amino acids: CASSEKGTGELFF. CDR3 in DNA: TGTGCCAGCAGTGAGAAAGGGACCGGGGAGCTGTTTTTT. The full variable domain, completed using reference TRBV2 and TRBJ2-2, is EPEVTQTPSHQVTQMGQEVILRCVPISNHLYFYWYRQILGQKVEFLVSFYNNEISEKSEIFDDQFSVERPDGSNFTLKIRSTKLEDSAMYFCASSEKGTGELFFGEGSRLTVL.